This T cell receptor (beta chain) emerged from a study of shared clonotypes between healthy human individuals. Background on the study: The study used three CD4 naive, three CD4 memory, two CD8 naive and one CD8 memory plate per donor. Study observations and caveats: In contrast to clonotypes shared by all four donors, non-shared clonotypes had lower generation probabilities. The study found roughly 5.3% of naive CD4 clonotypes shared across several donors.

Original analysis: ImmunoSEQ supplied junction-only sequences lacking quality scores, so filtering was different. Measured with immunoSEQ multiplex PCR; TCRdb has only the in-frame clones, and not every one. V and J calls and clone size are copied from that table; D and trimming were computed from the DNA. This table holds about 2,200,000 clones, just over 90% found once. CDR1 is SGHRS, CDR2 YFSETQ, per germline. Losses at the gene ends were 4 bases for V and 0 bases for J; bases not matched to a gene: 4. The CDR3 runs 14 residues. Naive CD8 cells comprised CD45RO-negative, CCR7-positively selected cells, excluding terminally differentiated effector memory CD45RA+ cells. Concerning this clone: As yet, its antigen is unknown.

The sequence was collected from a man between 18 and 35 years old in good health. Some clones in this sample may be carry-over from other donors' samples. Sequences were obtained from naive CD8+ T cells from PBMCs. The chain uses TRBV5-1 and TRBJ2-7, with TRBD1 matching 7 bases. CDR3 region: CASSTGTASYEQYF. DNA of the CDR3: TGCGCCAGCAGCACAGGGACAGCCTCCTACGAGCAGTACTTC.